The 9 T cell receptor beta chains below all came from one sample that was sequenced in a study of cytomegalovirus exposure and HLA in healthy donors. The PCR was carried out with 60 Vbeta primers and 13 Jbeta primers. Profiling relied on immunoSEQ multiplex PCR, and the TCRdb table lists in-frame clones only, not all of them. This table holds nearly 200,000 clones, around 75% found once. Sequenced sample: PBMCs. The source of these receptors is a male donor in good health and CMV-seropositive.

This chain uses TRBV9 with TRBJ2-1, with 10 bases matching TRBD2. J lost 0 bases, V lost 4 bases, and 16 bases had no gene match. Germline CDR1 SGDLS, CDR2 YYNGEE. The CDR3 is 20 residues long. The CDR3 here is CASSWPRGLAEPSSYNEQFF. The CDR3 DNA reads as TGTGCCAGCAGCTGGCCCAGAGGACTAGCGGAACCTAGCTCCTACAATGAGCAGTTCTTC.

This rearrangement joins TRBV6-4 to TRBJ1-4; 7 nucleotides line up with TRBD1. J gave up 3 bases and V 5 bases, and 6 bases lay outside the gene matches. Germline-derived CDR1 and CDR2 are MRHNA and SNTAGT. CDR3 length equals 15 residues. CDR3 in DNA: TGTGCCAGCAGTCCTACAGGGGCAGCTAATGAAAAACTGTTTTTT. This translates into CASSPTGAANEKLFF.

This clone was detected only a few times. The V gene is TRBV28, the J gene TRBJ1-2, with 9 bases matching TRBD1. This CDR3 spans 14 amino acids. Germline CDR1 reads MDHEN; CDR2 reads SYDVKM. J was trimmed by 7 bases and V by 3 bases; bases with no gene match: 6. This CDR3 is CASSFRDRVRGYTF. CDR3 DNA: TGTGCCAGCAGTTTCCGGGACAGGGTCCGTGGCTACACCTTC.

The J gene is TRBJ2-5, the V gene TRBV28; TRBD1 matches 8 bases. The better agreement between TRBJ2-7 and the DNA end casts doubt on the J call. The germline CDR1 and CDR2 sequences are MDHEN and SYDVKM. The CDR3 sequence is 13 residues long. The CDR3 DNA sequence: TGTGCCAGCAGGTCAGGGGGCTTCTACGAGCAGTACTTC. It specifies CASRSGGFYEQYF.

This rearrangement joins TRBV6-5 to TRBJ1-2; 7 nucleotides match TRBD1. This CDR3 spans 14 amino acids. Losses at the gene ends were 0 bases for V and 8 bases for J; bases not matched to a gene: 6. Germline CDR1 and CDR2: MNHEY and SVGAGI. CDR3 sequence reads: CASSYSGTDLGYTF. The CDR3 DNA is TGTGCCAGCAGTTACTCTGGGACAGATTTGGGCTACACCTTC.

The genes are TRBV28 and TRBJ2-7; a weak D match, TRBD2 (5 bases). The CDR3 consists of 15 residues. Looked up from germline, CDR1 is MDHEN and CDR2 is SYDVKM. V lost 5 bases, J lost 2 bases, and 16 bases lay in between. CDR3 in amino acids: CASSPRIRTAYEQYF. CDR3 in DNA: TGTGCCAGCAGTCCACGAATTAGGACTGCCTACGAGCAGTACTTC.

The chain uses TRBV30 and TRBJ2-1, with TRBD2 matching over 10 bases. The CDR3 has 15 residues. Germline-derived CDR1 and CDR2 are GTSNPN and SVGIG (reference sequence). The CDR3, as DNA: TGTGCATCGACTCCGGGACTAGCGAGGAGTAGTGAGCAGTTCTTC. Translated, it gives CASTPGLARSSEQFF.

The CDR3 DNA is TGTGCCAGCAGCTCACAGGGGGTACGGCAGCCCCAGCATTTT. It is translated as CASSSQGVRQPQHF. The V call is TRBV5-4, the J call TRBJ1-5; TRBD1 matches at 8 bases. CDR1 and CDR2 (germline): SGHNT, YYREEE (reference sequence). CDR3 length equals 14 residues. V gave up 3 bases and J gave up 7 bases; unmatched junction bases: 6.

The CDR3 DNA follows: TGTGCCAGCAGTGGGGGGTTCAATCAGCCCCAGCATTTT. This sequence encodes CASSGGFNQPQHF. The V and J genes are TRBV6-6 and TRBJ1-5, with D possibly being TRBD1 (5 bases). CDR1 is MNHNY and CDR2 is SVGAGI in the germline V gene (reference sequence). V was cut by 5 bases and J by 3 bases, with 8 bases left in between. The CDR3 sequence is 13 residues long.